The clone carrying this TCR beta chain was observed a few times. Antigen unknown. These data are taken from a study of T cell responses to AZD1222 COVID-19 vaccine. Findings and limits, study-wide: Repertoires were obtained only post-peak T cell response. White British donors predominated, females outnumbered males, and clonal diversity was possibly underestimated.

Clones were read by immunoSEQ multiplex PCR, and TCRdb kept only the in-frame ones, dropping some. The sample records 150,000 or so clones, just over 90% being singletons. The CDR3 is 17 amino acids. From germline, CDR1 is MGHRA and CDR2 YSYEKL. V lost 0 bases and J 3 bases, leaving 15 bases between the germline ends. This receptor was taken from an adult in good health. The source was peripheral blood, collected on day 0 of AZD1222 vaccination. The rearrangement joins TRBV4-1 to TRBJ1-5, with D perhaps matching TRBD1 (6 bases). The CDR3 loop is CASSQEGGAGNNQPQHF. CDR3 in DNA: TGCGCCAGCAGCCAAGAGGGGGGCGCAGGGAACAATCAGCCCCAGCATTTT.